Listed here is a single T cell receptor (beta chain). The data belong to a study of shared clonotypes between healthy human individuals. Per germline, CDR1 SQVTM and CDR2 ANQGSEA. V shed 1 base and J shed 10 bases, with 11 bases lying between them. The length of the CDR3 is 12 residues. The table came from immunoSEQ multiplex PCR; TCRdb's copy has only in-frame clones and leaves some out. The sample consists of some 490,000 clones, more than 65% of them appearing once. Every donor, a Caucasian adult, lived in Nashville, Tennessee. The J gene is TRBJ2-4, the V gene TRBV29-1, with D possibly being TRBD1 (6 bases). Sequences were obtained from PBMCs. The origin of this receptor is a woman aged 40 to 50 in good health. Some clones in this sample may be carry-over from other donors' samples. Here the CDR3 reads CSVEGGQSIQYF. The CDR3 region has the DNA TGCAGCGTTGAAGGGGGACAAAGTATTCAGTACTTC.